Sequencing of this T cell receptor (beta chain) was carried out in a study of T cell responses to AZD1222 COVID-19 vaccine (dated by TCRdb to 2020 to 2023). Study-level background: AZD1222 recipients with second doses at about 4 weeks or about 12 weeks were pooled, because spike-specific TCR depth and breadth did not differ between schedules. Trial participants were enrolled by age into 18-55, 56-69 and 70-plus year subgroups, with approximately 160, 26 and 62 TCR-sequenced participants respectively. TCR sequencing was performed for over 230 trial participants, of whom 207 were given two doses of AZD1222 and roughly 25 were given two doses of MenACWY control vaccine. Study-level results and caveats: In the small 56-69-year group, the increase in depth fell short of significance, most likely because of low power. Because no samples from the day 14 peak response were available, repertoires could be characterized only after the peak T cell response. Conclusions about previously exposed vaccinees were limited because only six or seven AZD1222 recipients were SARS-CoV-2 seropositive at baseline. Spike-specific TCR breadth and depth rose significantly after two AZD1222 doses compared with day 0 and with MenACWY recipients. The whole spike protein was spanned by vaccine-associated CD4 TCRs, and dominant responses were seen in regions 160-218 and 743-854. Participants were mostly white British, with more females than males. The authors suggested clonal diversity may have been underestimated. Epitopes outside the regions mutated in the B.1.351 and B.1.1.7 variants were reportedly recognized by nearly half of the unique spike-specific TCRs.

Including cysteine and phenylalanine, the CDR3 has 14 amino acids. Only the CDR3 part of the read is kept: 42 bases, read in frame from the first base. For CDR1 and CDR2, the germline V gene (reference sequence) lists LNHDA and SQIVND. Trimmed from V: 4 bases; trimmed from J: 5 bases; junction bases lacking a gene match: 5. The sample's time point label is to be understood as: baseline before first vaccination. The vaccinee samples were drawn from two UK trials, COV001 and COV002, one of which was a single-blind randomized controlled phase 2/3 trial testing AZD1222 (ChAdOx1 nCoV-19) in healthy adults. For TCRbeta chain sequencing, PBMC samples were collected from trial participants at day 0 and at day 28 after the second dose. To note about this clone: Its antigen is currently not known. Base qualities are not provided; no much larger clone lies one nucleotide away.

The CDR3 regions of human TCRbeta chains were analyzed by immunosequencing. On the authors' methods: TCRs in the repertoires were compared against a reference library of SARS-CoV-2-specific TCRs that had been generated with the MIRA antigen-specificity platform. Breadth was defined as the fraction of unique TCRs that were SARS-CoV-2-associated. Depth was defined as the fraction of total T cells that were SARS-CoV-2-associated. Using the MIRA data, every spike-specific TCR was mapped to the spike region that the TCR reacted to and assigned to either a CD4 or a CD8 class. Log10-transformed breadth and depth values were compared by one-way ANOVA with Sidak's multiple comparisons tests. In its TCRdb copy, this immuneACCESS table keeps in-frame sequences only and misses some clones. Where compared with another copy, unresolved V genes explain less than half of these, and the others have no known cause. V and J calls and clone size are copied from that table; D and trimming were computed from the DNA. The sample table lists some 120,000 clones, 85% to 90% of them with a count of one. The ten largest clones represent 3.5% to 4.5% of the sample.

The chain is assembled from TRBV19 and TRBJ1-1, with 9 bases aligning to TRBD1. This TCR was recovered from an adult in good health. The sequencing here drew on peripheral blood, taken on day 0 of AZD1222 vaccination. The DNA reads TGTGCCAGTAGTACGTGGACAGGGGAGACTGAAGCTTTCTTT. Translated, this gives CASSTWTGETEAFF.